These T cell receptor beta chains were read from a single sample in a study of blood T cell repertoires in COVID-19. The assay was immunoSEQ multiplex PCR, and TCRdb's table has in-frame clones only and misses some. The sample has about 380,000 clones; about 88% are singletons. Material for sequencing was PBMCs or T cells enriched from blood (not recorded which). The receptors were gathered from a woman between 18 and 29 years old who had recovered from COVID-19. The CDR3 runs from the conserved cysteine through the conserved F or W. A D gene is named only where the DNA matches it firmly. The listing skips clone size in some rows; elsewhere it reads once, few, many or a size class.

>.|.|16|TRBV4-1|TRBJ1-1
TGCGCCAGCAGCCAATCCAGTCTAGGGGGACCCACTGAAGCTTTCTTT
CASSQSSLGGPTEAFF
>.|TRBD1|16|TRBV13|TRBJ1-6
TGTGCCAGCAAAAGACAAGACAGGGGAGGTAATTCACCCCTCCACTTT
CASKRQDRGGNSPLHF
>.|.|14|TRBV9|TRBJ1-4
TGTGCCAGCAGCCCCGTCGGGGGGGGCGAAAAACTGTTTTTT
CASSPVGGGEKLFF
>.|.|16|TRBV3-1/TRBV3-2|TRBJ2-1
TGTGCCAGCAGCCTCCAGGGGCCCTTAATACGCAATGAGCAGTTCTTC
CASSLQGPLIRNEQFF
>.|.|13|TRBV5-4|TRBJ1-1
TGTGCCAGCAGCTTGGCCCGGACTCCCGAAGCTTTCTTT
CASSLARTPEAFF
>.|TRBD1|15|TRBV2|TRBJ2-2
TGTGCCAGCAGTGAAGACAGGGGAGCTGCCGGGGAGCTGTTTTTT
CASSEDRGAAGELFF
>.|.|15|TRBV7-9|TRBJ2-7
TGTGCCAGCAGCTTAGCGGGGGCGGAGGCCTACGAGCAGTACTTC
CASSLAGAEAYEQYF
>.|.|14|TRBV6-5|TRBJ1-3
TGTGCCAGCCACACAGGGATAACAGGAAACACCATATATTTT
CASHTGITGNTIYF
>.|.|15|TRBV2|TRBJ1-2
TGTGCCAGCAGTGGGAGTCGTACGGGGGTGAGAGGCTACACCTTC
CASSGSRTGVRGYTF
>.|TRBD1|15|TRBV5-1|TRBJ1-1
TGCGCCAGCAGCGTGGCAGGGGGCGCGATCACTGAAGCTTTCTTT
CASSVAGGAITEAFF
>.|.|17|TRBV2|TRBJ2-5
TGTGCCAGCAGTGAATTTGTCGCAGGCCTGGTCCAAGAGACCCAGTACTTC
CASSEFVAGLVQETQYF
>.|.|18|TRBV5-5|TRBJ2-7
TGTGCCAGCAGAGCGGGAGCCGGACAGGAGCTTTTTCTCTACGAGCAGTACTTC
CASRAGAGQELFLYEQYF
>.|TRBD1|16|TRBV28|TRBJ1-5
TGTGCCAGCAGTCCCGGAAACAGGGGTCCCTATCAGCCCCAGCATTTT
CASSPGNRGPYQPQHF
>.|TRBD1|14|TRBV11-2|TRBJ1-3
TGTGCCAGCAGGCCAGGGGGCTCTGGAAACACCATATATTTT
CASRPGGSGNTIYF
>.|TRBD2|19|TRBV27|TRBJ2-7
TGTGCCAGCAGTTTAACTCGTCGGGGGGGCCGGGGCGGAACCTACGAGCAGTACTTC
CASSLTRRGGRGGTYEQYF
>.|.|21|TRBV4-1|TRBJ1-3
TGCGCCAGCAGCCTTAAAACGGGGGGGGTTGCGGCCCTTATGGCTGGAAACACCATATATTTT
CASSLKTGGVAALMAGNTIYF
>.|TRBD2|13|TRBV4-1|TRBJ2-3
TGCGCCAGCAGCCAAGGGGAGGGCCATACGCAGTATTTT
CASSQGEGHTQYF
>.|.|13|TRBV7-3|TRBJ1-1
TGTGCCAGCAGCTTATCGGCACAGGGTGAAGCTTTCTTT
CASSLSAQGEAFF
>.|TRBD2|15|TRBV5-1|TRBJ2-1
TGCGCCAGCACGGAAGGGACTAGCGGGAACAATGAGCAGTTCTTC
CASTEGTSGNNEQFF
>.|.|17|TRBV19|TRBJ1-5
TGTGCCAGTAGTATTTGGGGGGGTGGGTACGGCAATCAGCCCCAGCATTTT
CASSIWGGGYGNQPQHF
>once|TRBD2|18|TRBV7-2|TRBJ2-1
TGTGCCAGCAGCTTACCCCCAGCGGGGGGAAGGTTCTACAATGAGCAGTTCTTC
CASSLPPAGGRFYNEQFF
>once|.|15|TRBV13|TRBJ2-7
TGTGCCAGCAGCTTCCAGGCTACCCCCTCCTACGAGCAGTACTTC
CASSFQATPSYEQYF
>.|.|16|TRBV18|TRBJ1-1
TGTGCCAGCTCACCTTTCGGGGTGGGCGCCGGCACTGAAGCTTTCTTT
CASSPFGVGAGTEAFF
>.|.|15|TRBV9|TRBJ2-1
TGTGCCAGCAGCGTAAGCCGAACCTCAGGCGATGAGCAGTTCTTC
CASSVSRTSGDEQFF
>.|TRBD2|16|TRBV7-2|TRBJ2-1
TGTGCCAGCAGCCGTACTACTAGCGGGGGTCGGAATGAGCAGTTCTTC
CASSRTTSGGRNEQFF
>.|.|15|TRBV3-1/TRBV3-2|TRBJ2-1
TGTGCCAGCAGCCAAGTCCGGACAGCCTACAATGAGCAGTTCTTC
CASSQVRTAYNEQFF
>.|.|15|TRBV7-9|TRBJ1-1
TGTGCCAGCAGCCCAGCGCGGGTGATGGGGACTGAAGCTTTCTTT
CASSPARVMGTEAFF
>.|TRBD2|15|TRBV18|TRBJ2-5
TGTGCCAGCTCACCTAAAGCGGGGGTTCAAGAGACCCAGTACTTC
CASSPKAGVQETQYF
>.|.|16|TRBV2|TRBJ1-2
TGTGCCAGCAGGGCAAACGACCTCTCGTCGGGTAATGGCTACACCTTC
CASRANDLSSGNGYTF
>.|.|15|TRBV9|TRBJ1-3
TGTGCCAGCAGCCCTCACAGGGATTCCGGAAACACCATATATTTT
CASSPHRDSGNTIYF
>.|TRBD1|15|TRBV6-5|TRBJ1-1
TGTGCCAGCAGTCGGACAGGCCTTTTGAACACTGAAGCTTTCTTT
CASSRTGLLNTEAFF
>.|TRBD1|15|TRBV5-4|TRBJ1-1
TGTGCCAGCAGCTTGCAGACAGGGAGGAACACTGAAGCTTTCTTT
CASSLQTGRNTEAFF
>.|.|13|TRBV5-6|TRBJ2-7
TGTGCCAGCAGCTCAGGACAGAACTACGAGCAGTACTTC
CASSSGQNYEQYF
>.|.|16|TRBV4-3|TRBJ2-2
TGCGCCAGCAGCCAAGATCTTTCCACAAACACCGGGGAGCTGTTTTTT
CASSQDLSTNTGELFF
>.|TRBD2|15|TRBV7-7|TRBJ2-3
TGTGCTAGCAGCTTAGCTAGCGGGGGTGGGGATACGCAGTATTTT
CASSLASGGGDTQYF
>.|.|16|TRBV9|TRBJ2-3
TGTGCCAGCAGCGTAGGAGCGGGCTATCGCACAGATACGCAGTATTTT
CASSVGAGYRTDTQYF
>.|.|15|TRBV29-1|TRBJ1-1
TGCAGCGTTGAAAGTAGGGGGGGCTGGAACACTGAAGCTTTCTTT
CSVESRGGWNTEAFF
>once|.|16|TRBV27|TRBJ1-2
TGTGCCAGCAGTTTATCCGCCACGGGTTTCGGCTATGGCTACACCTTC
CASSLSATGFGYGYTF
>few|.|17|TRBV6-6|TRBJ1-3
TGTGCCAGCAGTCTCTCCTACAGGGCGCGATCTGGAAACACCATATATTTT
CASSLSYRARSGNTIYF